These 16 T cell receptor beta chains share one sample of origin, sequenced in a study of blood T cell repertoires in COVID-19 (TCRdb year 2020). Library prep was done by the immunoSEQ multiplex PCR assay. Imported from immuneACCESS, the table was reduced by TCRdb to in-frame sequences with V and J called. These copies leave out some clones; in studies compared against another copy, an unresolved V gene accounts for under half, and the cause of the remainder is not known. The sample table contains roughly 120,000 clones; only one count was recorded for 70% to 85% of them. The ten largest clones add up to less than 9% of the sample. The sequenced material came from peripheral blood. The receptors stem from a man in his 70s with active or convalescent COVID-19.

This chain connects TRBV7-6 to TRBJ2-3; 12 nucleotides match TRBD2. The J segment lost 12 bases and the V segment lost 5 bases, leaving 15 bases of the junction unmatched. The CDR3 runs to 16 residues. The V gene's germline CDR1 is SGHVS and CDR2 FNYEAQ. In nucleotides, the CDR3 is TGTGCCAGCAGCCCCACGGCGGCTAGCGGGGGGGTTTCACAGTATTTT. This gives the protein CASSPTAASGGVSQYF.

V gene TRBV10-3 combines with J gene TRBJ1-2; no definite D call. Germline values: CDR1 ENHRY, CDR2 SYGVKD. The CDR3 spans 14 residues. The germline V and J ends were trimmed by 6 bases and 0 bases, with 11 bases remaining between them. CDR3 residues: CAIRNSVANYGYTF. The DNA of the CDR3 is TGTGCCATCAGAAACTCGGTGGCTAACTATGGCTACACCTTC.

The gene calls are TRBV6-5 and TRBJ1-3; perhaps TRBD1 as D (6 bases). CDR1 and CDR2 (germline): MNHEY, SVGAGI. Between the trimmed V and J ends, which lost 6 bases and 5 bases, there was a span of 11 bases. This CDR3 spans 13 amino acids. This chain's CDR3 is CASRQGRRNTIYF. The CDR3 DNA is TGTGCCAGCAGACAGGGAAGGAGAAACACCATATATTTT.

The CDR3 protein is CASSRQGSYGYTF. CDR3 bases: TGTGCCAGCAGCCGACAGGGGTCCTATGGCTACACCTTC. The V and J genes are TRBV3-1 (or the pseudogene TRBV3-2) and TRBJ1-2; 8 bases match TRBD1. V lost 4 bases and J lost 4; bases outside the gene matches: 2. The CDR3 has 13 amino acids. Germline CDR1 and CDR2: LGHDT and YNNKEL (reference sequence).

The chain employs TRBV5-5 and TRBJ1-1; D not certain. Germline CDR1 SGHKS, CDR2 YYEKEE (reference sequence). This CDR3 contains 15 residues. V gave up 4 bases and J gave up 3 bases, with 16 bases separating them. CDR3 sequence reads: CASSPLGGVDTEAFF. As DNA, the CDR3 is TGTGCCAGCAGCCCTCTGGGCGGGGTGGACACTGAAGCTTTCTTT.

The chain has TRBV7-3 and TRBJ1-2, with D unresolved. V shed 10 bases and J shed 6 bases, with 9 bases lying between them. CDR1 SGHTA and CDR2 FQGTGA come from the germline V gene. The CDR3 covers 10 residues. The CDR3 sequence: CAIGFDGYTF. The DNA for the CDR3 is TGTGCCATCGGCTTCGATGGCTACACCTTC.

V and J are TRBV5-4 and TRBJ2-7, with D possibly TRBD1 on 5 matching bases. Germline CDR1 SGHNT, CDR2 YYREEE (reference sequence). Trimming pared 0 bases from V and 4 bases from J, leaving 8 bases between. The CDR3 is made up of 13 amino acids. The CDR3 is CASSLEGRYEQYF. The CDR3 region has the DNA TGTGCCAGCAGCTTGGAGGGGCGTTACGAGCAGTACTTC.

This chain connects TRBV9 to TRBJ2-7, with 7 nucleotides matching TRBD2. This CDR3 is built from 14 residues. V lost 0 bases and J lost 2; bases outside the gene matches: 2. The germline gives CDR1 SGDLS, CDR2 YYNGEE. The CDR3 loop is CASSVGGGPYEQYF. CDR3 nucleotide sequence: TGTGCCAGCAGCGTAGGCGGGGGACCCTACGAGCAGTACTTC.

This clone appeared a few times. The V and J genes are TRBV4-3 and TRBJ2-3; no clear D gene. Trimming shortened V by 8 bases and J by 4 bases, and 16 bases separated the two germline ends. There are 14 residues in the CDR3. Germline CDR1 and CDR2: LGHNA and YSLEER. The CDR3 loop is CASAQRLGSDTQYF. CDR3 DNA: TGCGCCAGCGCCCAGAGACTTGGGTCAGATACGCAGTATTTT.

V usage is TRBV7-2 and J usage is TRBJ1-2, with TRBD1 identical over 9 bases. This CDR3 has 14 residues. In germline, CDR1 is SGHTA, CDR2 FQGNSA. The ends lost 3 bases at V and 7 bases at J; junction bases unmatched: 6. The CDR3 loop reads CASSFLQGALGYTF. The DNA of the CDR3 is TGTGCCAGCAGCTTTTTACAGGGGGCGCTTGGCTACACCTTC.

V gene TRBV5-6 combines with J gene TRBJ2-3, with 9 bases identical to TRBD2. Germline assignment: CDR1 SGHDT and CDR2 YYEEEE. The CDR3 is 17 residues long. Trimming removed 4 bases from V and 0 bases from J; junction bases left unmatched: 9. As DNA, the CDR3 is TGTGCCAGCAGCATGAAAAGCGGGGGGCTGAGCACAGATACGCAGTATTTT. Protein product: CASSMKSGGLSTDTQYF. The full variable domain, rest sourced from reference TRBV5-6 and TRBJ2-3, is DAGVTQSPTHLIKTRGQQVTLRCSPKSGHDTVSWYQQALGQGPQFIFQYYEEEERQRGNFPDRFSGHQFPNYSSELNVNALLLGDSALYLCASSMKSGGLSTDTQYFGPGTRLTVL.

The chain combines TRBV27 with TRBJ1-6; no clear D. V shed 6 bases and J shed 0 bases, with 15 bases lying between them. Germline-derived CDR1 and CDR2 are MNHEY and SMNVEV (reference sequence). The CDR3 spans 17 residues. For the CDR3, the DNA is TGTGCCAGCAGCCCGAGTACCCCGAGCTCCTATAATTCACCCCTCCACTTT. Amino acid sequence: CASSPSTPSSYNSPLHF.

This clone was counted a single time. The V call is TRBV2, the J call TRBJ2-1; tentatively, D is TRBD2 (5 bases). CDR3 length: 12 residues. Trimming took 10 bases from V and 4 from J, leaving 11 bases between them. Germline lookup yields CDR1 SNHLY and CDR2 FYNNEI. The CDR3: CAISARYNEQFF. In DNA, the CDR3 is TGTGCCATTAGCGCCCGTTACAATGAGCAGTTCTTC.

The rearrangement uses TRBV5-1 and TRBJ2-3; D may be TRBD1 (6 bases). The CDR3 is 17 residues long. The V end lost 2 bases, the J end lost 0 bases, and 16 bases lay between the germline ends. Germline V lookup: CDR1 SGHRS, CDR2 YFSETQ. The CDR3: CASSLPTGLASTDTQYF. As DNA, the CDR3 is TGCGCCAGCAGCTTACCAACAGGGCTTGCTAGCACAGATACGCAGTATTTT.

The rearrangement links TRBV7-2 to TRBJ2-1; D is possibly TRBD1 (6 bases). V dropped 8 bases and J dropped 0 bases, with 14 bases sitting between them. The CDR3 contains 15 residues. Germline V gives CDR1 SGHTA, CDR2 FQGNSA. In nucleotides, the CDR3 is TGTGCCAGCGGACGGACAGCAAGCTCCTACAATGAGCAGTTCTTC. It codes for CASGRTASSYNEQFF.

V and J are TRBV11-2 and TRBJ2-5, with D maybe TRBD1 (6 bases). The CDR3 runs 15 residues. Germline assignment: CDR1 SGHAT and CDR2 FQNNGV. V was trimmed by 1 base and J by 6 bases, leaving 15 bases between them. Written as DNA, the CDR3 is TGTGCCAGCAGCTTAGGGGGGCCCAGGGAGAAGACCCAGTACTTC. Translated: CASSLGGPREKTQYF.